This T cell receptor (beta chain) stems from a study of metastatic and nonmetastatic thyroid tumors. In the authors' workflow: Variation in CDR3 across clinicopathological groups served as the basis for constructing a distant-metastasis classifier in papillary thyroid cancer. Using MiXCR, TCRdb reanalyzed the PCR reads. TCRdb's processing, not the authors', yielded these V and J calls. This table has 45,000 to 50,000 clones, about 20% appearing once. V was shortened by 10 bases and J by 1 base, with 11 bases between the two germline ends. This CDR3 region has 14 residues. From germline, CDR1 is MNHNS and CDR2 SASEGT. This clone was seen many times. Its cognate antigen is unknown. Nobody among the patients had been given any treatment before thyroid surgery. The study's findings and limits: Patients with malignant thyroid tumors reportedly had significantly higher TCR beta diversity than those with benign nodules, in blood and tumor.

The TCR was taken from a male donor with papillary thyroid cancer or a benign thyroid nodule (not recorded which). Some clones in this sample may be carry-over from other donors' samples. Material for sequencing was blood. The chain combines TRBV6-1 with TRBJ2-6; no clear D. CDR3 in DNA: TGTGCCACCAGGCCGGTGTCTGGGGCCAACGTCCTGACTTTC. Translated, it gives CATRPVSGANVLTF.